One sample yielded the 25 T cell receptor beta chains listed below, sequenced in a study of identical twins. Each CDR3 protein is one row after TCRdb ran MiXCR on the 5' RACE reads. Of approximately 220,000 distinct CDR3 sequences listed, roughly a tenth are singletons. The sequencing sample was made of memory (CD45RO+) T cells sorted from blood. Every receptor here comes from a woman aged 18-29 years in good health.

This clonotype was detected only a few times. The chain joins TRBV24-1 to TRBJ2-1; possible D gene TRBD2, 5 bases. Trimming pared 3 bases from V and 6 bases from J, leaving 14 bases between. The germline V gene encodes CDR1 KGHDR and CDR2 SFDVKD. The CDR3 is made up of 15 amino acids. The CDR3 loop reads CATSDALTGTNEQFF. CDR3 DNA: TGTGCCACCAGTGATGCGTTGACGGGAACCAATGAGCAGTTCTTC.

The V call is TRBV21-1, the J call TRBJ1-6. TRBV21-1 is recorded as a pseudogene. This CDR3 spans 17 amino acids. The CDR3 DNA sequence: TGTGCCAGCAGCAAAGGAGGCAGGAAGAATTTTAATTCACCCCTCCACTTT. This codes for CASSKGGRKNFNSPLHF.

This clonotype was counted between two and nine times. The J gene is TRBJ2-7, the V gene TRBV9; 7 bases are a match to TRBD2. V gave up 1 base and J gave up 1 base; unmatched junction bases: 5. The CDR3 consists of 15 residues. Looked up from germline, CDR1 is SGDLS and CDR2 is YYNGEE. The CDR3 nucleotides are TGTGCCAGCAGCGTAAGCGGGGAACGGTCCTACGAGCAGTACTTC. This translates into CASSVSGERSYEQYF. The full variable domain, rest sourced from reference TRBV9 and TRBJ2-7, is DSGVTQTPKHLITATGQRVTLRCSPRSGDLSVYWYQQSLDQGLQFLIQYYNGEERAKGNILERFSAQQFPDLHSELNLSSLELGDSALYFCASSVSGERSYEQYFGPGTRLTVT.

Only a few counts were recorded for this clonotype. The chain carries TRBV5-1 and TRBJ2-3; 7 bases align to TRBD2. The CDR3 has 15 residues. V lost 5 bases and J lost 0; bases outside the gene matches: 6. Looked up from germline, CDR1 is SGHRS and CDR2 is YFSETQ. The CDR3 is CASRVLATSTDTQYF. The CDR3 DNA is TGCGCCAGCAGGGTACTAGCGACCAGCACAGATACGCAGTATTTT.

This clonotype occurred a few times. The chain couples TRBV25-1 to TRBJ2-1, with a tentative D call TRBD2 (5 bases). Germline V gives CDR1 MGHDK, CDR2 SYGVNS. This CDR3 is 15 amino acids long. The V end was cut by 2 bases, the J end by 0 bases, with 8 bases between. The CDR3 loop reads CASSEPGSSYNEQFF. DNA for the CDR3: TGTGCCAGCAGTGAACCTGGGAGCTCCTACAATGAGCAGTTCTTC.

This clonotype showed up just a few times. The chain combines TRBV11-2 with TRBJ2-5; 10 bases are a match to TRBD2. Trimming removed 1 base from V and 5 bases from J; junction bases left unmatched: 4. The length of the CDR3 is 15 residues. CDR1 and CDR2 from the germline V gene are SGHAT and FQNNGV. This chain's CDR3 is CASSLAPSGSETQYF. In nucleotides, the CDR3 is TGTGCCAGCAGCTTAGCCCCTAGCGGGAGCGAGACCCAGTACTTC.

This clonotype has only a few counts. An end of the junction differs from the germline gene, which may be a read error. The chain uses TRBV20-1 and TRBJ2-5; D is unresolved. This CDR3 has 13 residues. Per germline, CDR1 DFQATT and CDR2 SNEGSKA (reference sequence). In DNA form, the CDR3 reads TGCAGTGCTAACGGCCCAGCACAAGGGACCCAGTACTTC. It specifies CSANGPAQGTQYF.

This clonotype was observed a handful of times. The V gene is TRBV27, the J gene TRBJ1-2, with D perhaps TRBD1 (6 bases). Germline CDR1 reads MNHEY; CDR2 reads SMNVEV (reference sequence). The CDR3 loop spans 16 amino acids. The V end lost 0 bases, the J end lost 7 bases, and 18 bases lay between the germline ends. The CDR3 sequence: CASSLSFWAGESGYTF. The CDR3 nucleotides read TGTGCCAGCAGTTTATCGTTTTGGGCAGGGGAGAGTGGCTACACCTTC.

The chain couples TRBV6-2 or TRBV6-3 to TRBJ2-1; 7 bases fit TRBD2. The CDR3 spans 15 residues. The germline gives CDR1 MNHEY, CDR2 SVGEGT. Trimming took 3 bases from V and 7 from J; bases not matched to a gene: 9. The CDR3 coding sequence is TGTGCCAGCAGTTATAGAGGACTAGGACCGAATGAGCAGTTCTTC. Encoded protein: CASSYRGLGPNEQFF.

This clonotype was seen a few times. V and J are TRBV5-1 and TRBJ2-4; perhaps TRBD1 as D (6 bases). CDR1 is SGHRS, CDR2 YFSETQ, per germline. This CDR3 has 13 residues. Trimming removed 3 bases from V and 8 bases from J, with 12 bases in between. The CDR3 DNA reads TGCGCCAGCAGCTGGGGACACTCGGACATTCAGTACTTC. This sequence encodes CASSWGHSDIQYF.

This clonotype was seen repeatedly, ten times or more. V usage is TRBV9 and J usage is TRBJ2-1; 11 bases align to TRBD2. Germline assignment: CDR1 SGDLS and CDR2 YYNGEE. V was clipped by 0 bases and J by 6 bases; unmatched bases: 5. This CDR3 spans 16 amino acids. The CDR3 is CASSVVGSGRGNEQFF. The CDR3 DNA follows: TGTGCCAGCAGCGTAGTAGGTAGCGGGAGGGGCAATGAGCAGTTCTTC.

This chain uses TRBV27 with TRBJ2-2, with D perhaps given as TRBD1 or TRBD2 (6 bases each). The CDR3 has 16 amino acids. In germline, CDR1 is MNHEY, CDR2 SMNVEV (reference sequence). V was shortened by 5 bases and J by 1 base, with 14 bases between the two germline ends. Here the CDR3 reads CASSTKGGQNTGELFF. Here the CDR3 DNA reads TGTGCCAGCAGTACAAAAGGGGGGCAGAACACCGGGGAGCTGTTTTTT.

This clonotype appeared many times. The chain is built from TRBV9 and TRBJ2-1; possible D gene TRBD2, 6 bases. Germline V gene sequence: CDR1 SGDLS, CDR2 YYNGEE. CDR3 length equals 15 residues. V lost 0 bases and J lost 4, with 11 bases in between. CDR3 in amino acids: CASSVGNSGYNEQFF. CDR3 nucleotide sequence: TGTGCCAGCAGCGTAGGAAATAGCGGATACAATGAGCAGTTCTTC.

The rearrangement joins TRBV6-1 to TRBJ2-7; 8 bases agree with TRBD1. Germline V lookup: CDR1 MNHNS, CDR2 SASEGT. V dropped 8 bases and J dropped 6; count of bases not matched to a gene: 9. The CDR3 has 13 residues. The CDR3 protein is CASDRQGAGEQYF. CDR3 bases: TGTGCCAGCGATAGGCAGGGGGCCGGCGAGCAGTACTTC.

This chain links TRBV11-2 with TRBJ2-6; 9 bases map to TRBD2. Germline V gene data show CDR1 as SGHAT and CDR2 as FQNNGV. J gave up 1 base and V 5 bases, and 12 bases lay outside the gene matches. This CDR3 spans 19 amino acids. DNA of the CDR3: TGTGCCAGCAGCGAAGTGGGCGGGAGGGCCTGGTCTGGGGCCAACGTCCTGACTTTC. Translation: CASSEVGGRAWSGANVLTF.

This clonotype has only a few counts. The J gene is TRBJ1-1, the V gene TRBV7-2; tentatively, D is TRBD1 (6 bases). Per the germline V gene, CDR1 is SGHTA and CDR2 is FQGNSA. This CDR3 has 14 residues. Trimming removed 7 bases from V and 2 bases from J, with 14 bases in between. The DNA for the CDR3 is TGTGCCAGCACCCTTACCAGGGGAAACACTGAAGCTTTCTTT. It specifies CASTLTRGNTEAFF.

There are a few counts of this clonotype. CDR3 bases: TGTGCCAGCAGCTCGGGACAGGGGAGGGGATCCTACAATGAGCAGTTCTTC. Its protein product is CASSSGQGRGSYNEQFF. V gene TRBV7-2 combines with J gene TRBJ2-1, with TRBD1 matching over 10 bases. The germline gives CDR1 SGHTA, CDR2 FQGNSA. The junction had 7 bases not matched to a gene; V was cut back by 4 bases and J by 1 base. The CDR3 is 17 amino acids.

The chain couples TRBV20-1 to TRBJ2-1; the match to TRBD2 covers 15 bases. The CDR3 is 16 residues long. V lost 1 base, J lost 9 bases, and 7 bases stayed unmatched. From germline, CDR1 is DFQATT and CDR2 SNEGSKA (reference sequence). The CDR3 coding sequence is TGCAGTGCTAGAGGGACTAGCGGGGGGGCCCTACTTGAGCAGTTCTTC. Encoded protein: CSARGTSGGALLEQFF.

This clonotype was detected ten times or more. The rearrangement links TRBV7-2 to TRBJ2-3; unclear D gene. The length of the CDR3 is 15 residues. The V end lost 5 bases, the J end lost 0 bases, and 12 bases lay between the germline ends. Germline loops: CDR1 SGHTA, CDR2 FQGNSA. DNA for the CDR3: TGTGCCAGCAGCACGCGGTACTCTAGCACAGATACGCAGTATTTT. Translated, it gives CASSTRYSSTDTQYF.

A few counts support this clonotype. V usage is TRBV5-5 and J usage is TRBJ2-3; D not certain. The CDR3 length is 14 residues. Germline CDR1 and CDR2: SGHKS and YYEKEE (reference sequence). The V gene lost 0 bases and the J gene lost 4 bases, with 9 bases spanning the gap. CDR3 coding DNA: TGTGCCAGCAGCTTGGATTCCTGGTCAGATACGCAGTATTTT. As protein: CASSLDSWSDTQYF. Complete variable domain (other parts from reference TRBV5-5 and TRBJ2-3): DAGVTQSPTHLIKTRGQQVTLRCSPISGHKSVSWYQQVLGQGPQFIFQYYEKEERGRGNFPDRFSARQFPNYSSELNVNALLLGDSALYLCASSLDSWSDTQYFGPGTRLTVL.

This clonotype was counted at least ten times. The V and J genes are TRBV9 and TRBJ2-3; the D gene is possibly TRBD2 (6 bases). V lost 4 bases and J lost 5, with 11 bases in between. This CDR3 has 13 amino acids. Germline-derived CDR1 and CDR2 are SGDLS and YYNGEE. The CDR3 bases are TGTGCCAGCAGCCGTGCGACTAGAGATACGCAGTATTTT. Amino acid sequence: CASSRATRDTQYF.

The chain couples TRBV30 to TRBJ2-5, with D possibly being TRBD2 (5 bases). Trimming left V 1 base short and J 0 bases short, with 9 bases between. This CDR3 comprises 14 residues. Germline V gene lookup returns CDR1 GTSNPN and CDR2 SVGIG (reference sequence). The CDR3 protein is CAWSALAYQETQYF. The CDR3, as DNA: TGTGCCTGGAGTGCTTTAGCGTACCAAGAGACCCAGTACTTC.

In its sample, this clonotype was seen a few times. V and J are TRBV10-2 and TRBJ1-2, with TRBD1 identical over 7 bases. CDR1 is WSHSY, CDR2 SAAADI, per germline. J lost 2 bases, V lost 3 bases, and 6 bases had no gene match. This CDR3 is 15 amino acids long. CDR3 loop: CASSDPGTANYGYTF. CDR3 DNA sequence: TGCGCCAGCAGTGACCCGGGGACAGCCAACTATGGCTACACCTTC.

This chain uses TRBV5-1 with TRBJ2-7, with 8 bases fitting TRBD1. V was pared by 0 bases and J by 7 bases, with 6 bases of the junction left unmatched. Per germline, CDR1 SGHRS and CDR2 YFSETQ. The CDR3 has 14 residues. In DNA, the CDR3 is TGCGCCAGCAGCTTGGCCCAGGGGGCAACGGAGCAGTACTTC. This encodes CASSLAQGATEQYF.

This clonotype was picked up many times. The chain joins TRBV6-1 to TRBJ1-1; maybe TRBD1 (5 bases). Trimming removed 4 bases from V and 6 bases from J, with 15 bases in between. The CDR3 loop spans 14 amino acids. Per germline, CDR1 MNHNS and CDR2 SASEGT. The CDR3 DNA follows: TGTGCCAGCAGTGCCAGACAGTTCCTCCCTGAAGCTTTCTTT. Translated: CASSARQFLPEAFF.